This TCR beta chain was sequenced for a study of T cells after yellow fever vaccination. Study-level findings and limits: One caveat is that FACS-sorted repertoires could contain abundant clonotypes contaminating from the bulk population. CD4 and CD8 compartments shared a small share of clonotypes, likely from convergent recombination.

Conversion of TCR transcripts into cDNA relied on 5'RACE template switching, which added a universal primer site and UMIs. TCRdb re-called the 5' RACE reads through MiXCR, storing one row per CDR3 protein. Of about 63,000 distinct CDR3 sequences listed, 7.4% were seen once; the top ten hold 36%. This clonotype has a count of ten or more. Its antigen is as yet unknown. Germline CDR1 is SQVTM and CDR2 is ANQGSEA. V shed 3 bases, J shed 4 bases, and the junction held 11 bases outside the gene matches. The CDR3 is made up of 15 amino acids. The TCR sequence derives from a man aged 25 to 40 who received the YFV17D yellow fever vaccine. Sequenced material: CD8+ T cells sorted from PBMCs, taken 15 days after the yellow fever booster vaccination. The chain has TRBV29-1 and TRBJ1-1, with 7 bases aligning to TRBD1. The CDR3 here is CSVEGVGTGATEAFF. The CDR3 DNA reads as TGCAGCGTTGAGGGGGTGGGCACAGGGGCCACTGAAGCTTTCTTT.